Below, one TCR beta chain is given with its context. The data stem from a study of blood T cell repertoires in COVID-19. Study-level background: Samples taken during acute and convalescent COVID-19 were collected in the United States, Italy and Spain. T cells, B-cell-depleted T cells, or PBMCs provided the cDNA or gDNA that served as material.

In the authors' workflow: Amplification with reference gene primers provided the estimates of nucleated cell counts. Sequenced by immunoSEQ multiplex PCR; TCRdb stores in-frame clones only, minus some. V, J and clone size are taken as reported in that table, and D and trimming were inferred from the DNA itself. The table records about 81,000 clones, 70% to 90% of them present only once. This CDR3 has 16 residues. CDR1 and CDR2 (germline): SNHLY, FYNNEI. Trimming removed 6 bases from V and 3 bases from J; junction bases left unmatched: 6. The clonotype comes from a man aged 70 or older with active or convalescent COVID-19. Material: peripheral blood. The V and J genes are TRBV2 and TRBJ2-4; 12 bases match TRBD2. CDR3 coding DNA: TGTGCCAGCAGCCCGACTAGCGGGGGAGGCAAAAACATTCAGTACTTC. It specifies CASSPTSGGGKNIQYF.